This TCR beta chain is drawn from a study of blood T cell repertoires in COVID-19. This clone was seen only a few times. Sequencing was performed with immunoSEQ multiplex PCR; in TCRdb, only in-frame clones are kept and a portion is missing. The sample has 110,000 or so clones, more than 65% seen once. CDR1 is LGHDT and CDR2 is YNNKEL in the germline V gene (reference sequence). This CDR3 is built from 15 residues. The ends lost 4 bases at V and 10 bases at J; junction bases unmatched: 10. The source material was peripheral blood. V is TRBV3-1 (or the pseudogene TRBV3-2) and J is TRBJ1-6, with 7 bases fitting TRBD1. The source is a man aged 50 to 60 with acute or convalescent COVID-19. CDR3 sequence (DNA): TGTGCCAGCAGCCGGAGACAGGGATGGGGGTCACCCCTCCACTTT. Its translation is CASSRRQGWGSPLHF.